The 21 T cell receptor beta chains given below trace back to one sample, sequenced in a study of blood T cell repertoires in COVID-19. Profiled with immunoSEQ multiplex PCR; TCRdb holds only in-frame clones, not every one. Of 70,000 to 95,000 clones detected, around 89% appear once; the ten largest clones hold about 5%. The material sequenced was peripheral blood. These receptors were collected from an elderly woman with active COVID-19.

The CDR3 DNA reads TGTGCCAGCAGTAGCGAATACACAGATACGCAGTATTTT. Amino acid sequence: CASSSEYTDTQYF. J is TRBJ2-3 and V is TRBV7-3; D is perhaps TRBD2 (5 bases). The V gene lost 6 bases and the J gene lost 2 bases, with 9 bases spanning the gap. This CDR3 contains 13 residues. The germline CDR1 and CDR2 sequences are SGHTA and FQGTGA.

The CDR3 sequence is CASSSEDPDTQYF. CDR3 DNA: TGTGCCAGCAGTTCGGAGGACCCAGATACGCAGTATTTT. V gene TRBV7-6 combines with J gene TRBJ2-3; perhaps TRBD2 as D (5 bases). This CDR3 is 13 amino acids long. Germline CDR1 SGHVS, CDR2 FNYEAQ. Trimming cost V 6 bases and J 4 bases, with 11 bases left between them.

J is TRBJ1-6 and V is TRBV5-4; 7 bases map to TRBD1. Germline trimming cut 1 base from V and 7 bases from J; bases unmatched to any gene: 2. There are 14 residues in the CDR3. Germline values: CDR1 SGHNT, CDR2 YYREEE (reference sequence). The CDR3 sequence: CASSLRQGNSPLHF. The CDR3 nucleotides are TGTGCCAGCAGCTTGAGACAGGGAAATTCACCCCTCCACTTT.

The chain has TRBV18 and TRBJ2-7; 7 bases line up with TRBD2. V was clipped by 2 bases and J by 3 bases; unmatched bases: 4. Germline V lookup: CDR1 KGHSH, CDR2 LQKENI. The CDR3 has 14 amino acids. Here the CDR3 DNA reads TGTGCCAGCTCACCATCCGGGACTATCTACGAGCAGTACTTC. Its protein is CASSPSGTIYEQYF.

The count of this clone is one. The gene calls are TRBV6-5 and TRBJ2-7; possible D gene TRBD1, 5 bases. There are 14 residues in the CDR3. The germline V gene encodes CDR1 MNHEY and CDR2 SVGAGI. Trimming pared 0 bases from V and 4 bases from J, leaving 10 bases between. Here the CDR3 DNA reads TGTGCCAGCAGTTACTCACCTCAGGGTTACGAGCAGTACTTC. Its protein product is CASSYSPQGYEQYF.

This chain connects TRBV6-5 to TRBJ2-4, with 7 bases matching TRBD1. V gave up 6 bases and J gave up 10 bases; unmatched junction bases: 9. CDR1 and CDR2 (germline): MNHEY, SVGAGI. The CDR3 spans 13 residues. The CDR3 DNA follows: TGTGCCAGCAGAGGGACAGCCGACGGGATTCAGTACTTC. Its protein product is CASRGTADGIQYF.

This chain links TRBV6-1 with TRBJ2-7, with unresolved D. The CDR3 has 13 amino acids. The germline V gene encodes CDR1 MNHNS and CDR2 SASEGT. Trimming removed 3 bases at V and 7 bases at J, with 13 bases between. CDR3: CASSERPFGEQYF. In DNA, the CDR3 is TGTGCCAGCAGTGAGCGGCCCTTTGGAGAGCAGTACTTC.

The genes are TRBV15 and TRBJ2-5; perhaps TRBD1 as D (5 bases). The length of the CDR3 is 13 residues. Germline V gives CDR1 LNHNV, CDR2 YYDKDF (reference sequence). Trimming pared 3 bases from V and 5 bases from J, leaving 10 bases between. CDR3 sequence (DNA): TGTGCCACCAGCAGTCAGGGCGCGGAGACCCAGTACTTC. It codes for CATSSQGAETQYF.

This chain links TRBV5-6 with TRBJ2-7, with D possibly TRBD1 on 6 matching bases. V lost 7 bases to trimming and J lost 7 bases, with 21 bases between them. CDR1 and CDR2 from the germline V gene are SGHDT and YYEEEE. The CDR3 covers 14 residues. CDR3 DNA: TGTGCCAGCGAATCCCCTACAGGGTCGGGGGAGCAGTACTTC. This codes for CASESPTGSGEQYF.

The rearrangement joins TRBV2 to TRBJ2-7; D may be TRBD1 (6 bases). Trimming removed 5 bases from V and 5 bases from J, with 7 bases in between. Germline V gives CDR1 SNHLY, CDR2 FYNNEI. The CDR3 is 11 amino acids. The CDR3 loop reads CASSYRDEQYF. Here the CDR3 DNA reads TGTGCCAGCAGTTACAGGGACGAGCAGTACTTC.

The rearrangement uses TRBV5-4 and TRBJ2-5; D is unresolved. The length of the CDR3 is 11 residues. The V end lost 4 bases, the J end lost 2 bases, and 3 bases lay between the germline ends. Germline V gene sequence: CDR1 SGHNT, CDR2 YYREEE (reference sequence). The CDR3 coding sequence is TGTGCCAGCAGCCATCAAGAGACCCAGTACTTC. Protein sequence: CASSHQETQYF.

This chain uses TRBV7-3 with TRBJ2-1; 8 bases are shared with TRBD1. The V gene end was trimmed by 5 bases and the J gene end by 7 bases; junction bases not matched to a gene: 7. There are 14 residues in the CDR3. Germline values: CDR1 SGHTA, CDR2 FQGTGA. The CDR3 DNA reads as TGTGCCAGCAGCCGCACAGGGGGTAGGAATGAGCAGTTCTTC. As protein: CASSRTGGRNEQFF.

V usage is TRBV4-2 and J usage is TRBJ2-5; 8 bases line up with TRBD2. Germline V CDR1 and CDR2: LGHNA, YNFKEQ. Trimming took 0 bases from V and 5 from J; bases not matched to a gene: 8. CDR3 length: 16 amino acids. Here the CDR3 reads CASSQDLLAGRETQYF. CDR3 coding DNA: TGTGCCAGCAGCCAAGATCTTCTAGCGGGTAGGGAGACCCAGTACTTC.

V gene TRBV19 combines with J gene TRBJ2-1; D is possibly TRBD2 (5 bases). Trimming pared 2 bases from V and 6 bases from J, leaving 14 bases between. The CDR3 covers 15 residues. CDR1 is LNHDA and CDR2 is SQIVND in the germline V gene (reference sequence). The CDR3 DNA sequence: TGTGCCAGTAGTATATCAGCGGTTAGCCTCAATGAGCAGTTCTTC. Its translation is CASSISAVSLNEQFF.

This clone has only one observation. This chain uses TRBV27 with TRBJ2-1, with 16 nucleotides matching TRBD2. The ends lost 5 bases at V and 0 bases at J; junction bases unmatched: 7. The V gene's germline CDR1 is MNHEY and CDR2 SMNVEV (reference sequence). There are 19 residues in the CDR3. CDR3 amino acids: CASSPGTSGRVLSYNEQFF. The CDR3 DNA sequence: TGTGCCAGCAGTCCGGGGACTAGCGGGAGGGTCCTCTCCTACAATGAGCAGTTCTTC.

The V and J genes are TRBV25-1 and TRBJ2-5, with TRBD1 matching over 9 bases. The V gene's germline CDR1 is MGHDK and CDR2 SYGVNS. J lost 5 bases, V lost 6 bases, and 4 bases had no gene match. The CDR3 length is 13 residues. The CDR3 DNA reads TGTGCCAGCAGACAGGGGGCGCGGGAGACCCAGTACTTC. Protein sequence: CASRQGARETQYF.

This chain joins TRBV4-1 and TRBJ2-5, with D possibly being TRBD1 (6 bases). Trimming left V 0 bases short and J 5 bases short, with 19 bases between. Germline V gene data show CDR1 as MGHRA and CDR2 as YSYEKL. CDR3 size: 17 residues. CDR3 nucleotide sequence: TGCGCCAGCAGCCAAGATACGGTGGGGGCCTGGGGGGAGACCCAGTACTTC. This translates into CASSQDTVGAWGETQYF.

The rearrangement links TRBV30 to TRBJ1-2; 8 bases fit TRBD1. V trimming: 6 bases; J trimming: 8 bases; junction bases outside the gene matches: 5. This CDR3 spans 11 amino acids. Looked up from germline, CDR1 is GTSNPN and CDR2 is SVGIG (reference sequence). The CDR3 DNA sequence: TGTGCCTGCCCTTCAGGGGGCGGCTACACCTTC. It encodes CACPSGGGYTF. Complete variable domain (other parts from reference TRBV30 and TRBJ1-2): SQTIHQWPATLVQPVGSPLSLECTVEGTSNPNLYWYRQAAGRGLQLLFYSVGIGQISSEVPQNLSASRPQDRQFILSSKKLLLSDSGFYLCACPSGGGYTFGSGTRLTVV.

The rearrangement links TRBV7-2 to TRBJ2-7, with 12 bases lining up with TRBD2. V was pared by 5 bases and J by 6 bases, with 8 bases of the junction left unmatched. CDR3 length: 15 residues. Looked up from germline, CDR1 is SGHTA and CDR2 is FQGNSA. The CDR3 region is CASSMGLAGSAEQYF. Here the CDR3 DNA reads TGTGCCAGCAGCATGGGACTAGCGGGCTCCGCCGAGCAGTACTTC.

This chain connects TRBV6-2 or TRBV6-3 to TRBJ2-3; 11 bases fit TRBD2. From germline, CDR1 is MNHEY and CDR2 SVGEGT. The J segment lost 3 bases and the V segment lost 6 bases, leaving 17 bases of the junction unmatched. The CDR3 contains 19 residues. CDR3 loop: CASSPGKASGRSGTDTQYF. CDR3 DNA sequence: TGTGCCAGCAGCCCCGGGAAGGCTAGCGGGAGGTCGGGGACAGATACGCAGTATTTT.

This clone was recorded once. The V gene is TRBV7-2, the J gene TRBJ1-2, with no clear D. The CDR3 covers 14 residues. Per the germline V gene, CDR1 is SGHTA and CDR2 is FQGNSA. V lost 1 base, J lost 4 bases, and 10 bases lay in between. Written as DNA, the CDR3 is TGTGCCAGCAGCTTAGTCGGGATAAGCTATGGCTACACCTTC. Translated, it gives CASSLVGISYGYTF.